This TCR beta chain was identified in a study of blood T cell repertoires in COVID-19 (dated by TCRdb to about 2020). Background on the whole study: Samples from collaborators originated in the United States, Italy and Spain and spanned both the acute and convalescent phases of COVID-19. The material from the prospective study consisted of cDNA or gDNA derived from T cells, B-cell-depleted T cells, or PBMCs. Deeply sampled blood TCRbeta repertoires from subjects exposed to, actively infected with, or recovered from COVID-19 were included in the dataset. A freely available public database, intended as a resource for researchers studying the immune response to SARS-CoV-2, is where the repertoires were released. The samples were drawn from the first 160 participants of the ongoing ImmuneRACE study and from some 1,300 subjects provided by 6 global collaborators. The sample metadata nearly always contained a de-identified subject ID, COVID-19 status, age in years and sex. Where available, HLA class I and class II types were taken from metadata supplied by the sample provider and were not determined by assay-based typing.

One collaborating source in Seattle enrolled patients during active infection and followed them longitudinally through the course of disease. Collaborating institutions collected whole blood in K2EDTA tubes following their own protocols. For TCRbeta analysis, collaborators shipped samples as frozen whole blood, isolated PBMCs, or DNA extracted from either of those sample types. The investigation overall reported the following: How much clinical and demographic metadata was included differed by source and by participant, and the metadata was provided uncurated.

Turning to this clone: Its antigen remains undetermined. No much larger clonotype is one base removed from it; base qualities were not supplied.

TCRbeta CDR3 regions were amplified from genomic DNA by means of the immunoSEQ Assay, a bias-controlled multiplex PCR. On the study's bioinformatics: The number of nucleated cells in each sample was estimated by amplification of reference gene primers within the assay. To quantify the absolute abundance of each unique TCRbeta CDR3 rearrangement, sequence reads were collapsed and filtered. For each sample, productive Simpson clonality was calculated as the square root of Simpson's diversity index over productive rearrangements. TCRdb took over this immuneACCESS table, retaining in-frame rearrangements with V and J assigned. Such tables are incomplete; in checked studies, under half of the missing clones stem from an unresolved V gene, and the remainder is unexplained. V, J and clone size reflect that table, while D and trimming were determined from the DNA. This sample is represented by under 250,000 clones; approximately 88% of them were singletons. Together, the top ten hold about 5.9% of the sample.

The CDR3 goes from the cysteine to the phenylalanine over 15 residues. Only the CDR3 DNA is retained, 45 bases long and in frame from the first base. V loses 3 bases of germline sequence and J loses 0 bases, and the interval between the two ends is 9 bases. CDR1 and CDR2 are drawn from the germline V gene (reference sequence): LNHDA, SQIVND. This receptor was identified in a woman aged 25 to 39 with COVID-19, enrolled during active disease. Sequencing used peripheral blood. The chain uses TRBV19 and TRBJ2-1; tentative D gene TRBD1, with 6 bases matching. For the CDR3, the sequence is CASSIPGHSYNEQFF. In nucleotide form, the sequence is TGTGCCAGTAGTATTCCGGGACACTCCTACAATGAGCAGTTCTTC.